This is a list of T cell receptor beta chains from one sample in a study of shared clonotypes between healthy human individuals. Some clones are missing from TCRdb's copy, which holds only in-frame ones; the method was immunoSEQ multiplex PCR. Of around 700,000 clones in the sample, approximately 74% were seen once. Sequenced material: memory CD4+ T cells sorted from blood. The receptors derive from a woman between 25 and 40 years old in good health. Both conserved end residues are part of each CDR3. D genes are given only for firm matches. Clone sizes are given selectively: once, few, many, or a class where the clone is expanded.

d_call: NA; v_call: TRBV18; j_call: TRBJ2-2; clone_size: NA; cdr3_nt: TGTGCCAGCTCACCACCAACTCGACTCCAGGCCGGGGAGCTGTTTTTT; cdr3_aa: CASSPPTRLQAGELFF
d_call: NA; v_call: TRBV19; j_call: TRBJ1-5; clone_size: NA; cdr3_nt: TGTGCCAGTACTGCCCGGGGTGGGGCAATGGGCAATCAGCCCCAGCATTTT; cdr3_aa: CASTARGGAMGNQPQHF
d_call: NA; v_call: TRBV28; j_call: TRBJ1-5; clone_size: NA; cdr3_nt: TGTGCCAGCAGTTTAGAGTCCCGGGCTGGGGAGCCCCAGCATTTT; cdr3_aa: CASSLESRAGEPQHF
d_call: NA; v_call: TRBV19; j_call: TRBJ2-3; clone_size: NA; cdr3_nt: TGTGCCAGTAGTGAAACAGGATTACGGCTGGATACGCAGTATTTT; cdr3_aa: CASSETGLRLDTQYF
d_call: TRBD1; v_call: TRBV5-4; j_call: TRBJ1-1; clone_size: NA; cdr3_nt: TGTGCCAGCAGCCCGGCAGGACAGGGGGCCGGAGCTTTCTTT; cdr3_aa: CASSPAGQGAGAFF
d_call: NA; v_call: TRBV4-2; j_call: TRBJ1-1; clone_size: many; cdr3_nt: TGTGCCAGCAGCCAAGTGGCAGGCCAGAACACTGAAGCTTTCTTT; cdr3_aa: CASSQVAGQNTEAFF
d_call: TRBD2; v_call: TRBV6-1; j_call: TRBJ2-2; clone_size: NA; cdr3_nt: TGTGCCAGCAGTGAAGAACCTAGCGGGGTGTGGACCGGGGAGCTGTTTTTT; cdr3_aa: CASSEEPSGVWTGELFF
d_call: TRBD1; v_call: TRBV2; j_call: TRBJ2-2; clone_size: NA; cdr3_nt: TGTGCCAGCAGTCGTACCCGCGGACAGGGTACCGGGGAGCTGTTTTTT; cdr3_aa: CASSRTRGQGTGELFF
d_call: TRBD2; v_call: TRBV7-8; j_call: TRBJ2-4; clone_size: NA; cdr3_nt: TGTGCCAGCAGCGAACGTACTAGCGGGAGATCGTCCAAAAACATTCAGTACTTC; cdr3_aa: CASSERTSGRSSKNIQYF
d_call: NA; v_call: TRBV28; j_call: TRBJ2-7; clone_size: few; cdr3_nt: TGTGCCACCCGTTTAAGGGCGGTGACGCACTACGAGCAGTACTTC; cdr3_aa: CATRLRAVTHYEQYF
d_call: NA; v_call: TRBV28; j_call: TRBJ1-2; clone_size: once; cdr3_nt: TGTGCCAGCAGTTTTGAGGGGCCGGGGGGGTATGGCTACACCTTC; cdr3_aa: CASSFEGPGGYGYTF
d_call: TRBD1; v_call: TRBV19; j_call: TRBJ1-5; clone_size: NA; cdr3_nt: TGTGCCAGTAATCGTGGACAGGGTAGCAATCAGCCCCAGCATTTT; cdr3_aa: CASNRGQGSNQPQHF
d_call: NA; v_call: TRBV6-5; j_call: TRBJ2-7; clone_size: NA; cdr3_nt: TGTGCCAGCAGTTATGGGACTGATGCGGGGCTGCAGTACTTC; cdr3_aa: CASSYGTDAGLQYF